Here is one TCR beta chain with its context. Original analysis: Amplification of reference gene primers was used by the study to estimate nucleated cell counts. TCRdb keeps only in-frame clones here, not all; method: immunoSEQ multiplex PCR. V, J and clone size are those of that table, while D and trimming were read from the DNA. The data show around 180,000 clones, with around 83% seen just once and less than 3.5% held by the top ten. This sample is drawn from a study of blood T cell repertoires in COVID-19. Study as a whole: Samples taken during acute and convalescent COVID-19 were collected in the United States, Italy and Spain. From T cells, B-cell-depleted T cells, or PBMCs came the material, which was cDNA or gDNA.

The CDR3 is 15 residues long. The ends were cut back, 7 bases at V and 5 bases at J, with 20 bases in the middle. Germline assignment: CDR1 LNHDA and CDR2 SQIVND (reference sequence). The sample taken for sequencing was peripheral blood. This sequence joins TRBV19 and TRBJ1-2; D is possibly TRBD1 (6 bases). The TCR was taken from a woman in her 30s with active or convalescent COVID-19. The CDR3 DNA reads as TGTGCCAGTACAATTTCCGGGACATATTTTTATGGCTACACCTTC. Amino acid sequence: CASTISGTYFYGYTF.